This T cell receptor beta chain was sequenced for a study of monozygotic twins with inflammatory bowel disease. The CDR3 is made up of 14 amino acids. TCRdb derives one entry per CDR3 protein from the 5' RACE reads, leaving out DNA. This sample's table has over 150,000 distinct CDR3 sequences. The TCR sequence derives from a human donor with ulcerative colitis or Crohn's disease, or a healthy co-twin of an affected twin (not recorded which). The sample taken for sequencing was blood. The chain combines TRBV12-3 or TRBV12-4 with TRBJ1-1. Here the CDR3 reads CASSLRERNTEAFF.